Below, 4 T cell receptor beta chains from the same sample are listed, as sequenced in a study of blood T cell repertoires in COVID-19. Measured with immunoSEQ multiplex PCR; TCRdb has only the in-frame clones, and not every one. This sample has approximately 140,000 clones; roughly 90% occur once, and the top ten carry roughly 4.5%. The specimen sequenced was peripheral blood. These receptors were taken from a woman aged 55-75 years with active or convalescent COVID-19.

This chain uses TRBV7-2 with TRBJ1-5; 7 bases map to TRBD1. This CDR3 region has 15 residues. The germline gives CDR1 SGHTA, CDR2 FQGNSA. The junction had 4 bases not matched to a gene; V was cut back by 1 base and J by 4 bases. The CDR3 region is CASSLGDSVNQPQHF. The CDR3 region has the DNA TGTGCCAGCAGCTTAGGGGACAGCGTTAATCAGCCCCAGCATTTT.

This rearrangement joins TRBV6-5 to TRBJ1-4, with D unclear. V shed 0 bases and J shed 8 bases, with 10 bases lying between them. Per the germline V gene, CDR1 is MNHEY and CDR2 is SVGAGI. CDR3 length: 14 amino acids. The DNA for the CDR3 is TGTGCCAGCAGTTACTCAGCGTTTAACGAAAAACTGTTTTTT. Protein product: CASSYSAFNEKLFF.

The V and J genes are TRBV19 and TRBJ1-4; D is uncertain. Germline lookup yields CDR1 LNHDA and CDR2 SQIVND (reference sequence). The CDR3 covers 14 residues. V shed 3 bases and J shed 4 bases, with 9 bases lying between them. The CDR3 DNA is TGTGCCAGTAGTATGTACAGTAGTAATGAAAAACTGTTTTTT. It encodes CASSMYSSNEKLFF.

J is TRBJ2-5 and V is TRBV7-9; TRBD2 aligns across 10 bases. Trimming cost V 5 bases and J 1 base; bases outside gene matches: 4. The CDR3 runs 15 residues. Germline CDR1 is SEHNR and CDR2 is FQNEAQ (reference sequence). CDR3 DNA: TGTGCCAGCAGCCGGGCTAGCGGGGGCCAAGAGACCCAGTACTTC. Translation gives CASSRASGGQETQYF.